The next 13 T cell receptor beta chains were all read from a single sample in a study of cytomegalovirus exposure and HLA in healthy donors. PCR employed 60 Vbeta and 13 Jbeta primers. Method: immunoSEQ multiplex PCR; TCRdb's copy keeps in-frame clones and lacks some. Seen here are about 92,000 clones, roughly 80% observed once, and the top ten hold roughly 1.1%. The sequenced sample consisted of PBMCs. Every receptor here comes from a girl aged 2 to 9 in good health and CMV-seropositive.

The gene calls are TRBV30 and TRBJ2-3; D may be TRBD2 (6 bases). This CDR3 has 16 residues. Germline V gene sequence: CDR1 GTSNPN, CDR2 SVGIG (reference sequence). Trimming pared 3 bases from V and 2 bases from J, leaving 18 bases between. CDR3 region: CAWRGGAGFFTDTQYF. The CDR3 nucleotides are TGTGCCTGGAGAGGAGGGGCAGGATTTTTCACAGATACGCAGTATTTT.

This sequence joins TRBV28 and TRBJ1-5; 7 nucleotides match TRBD1. The CDR3 runs 14 residues. Germline V CDR1 and CDR2: MDHEN, SYDVKM. V gave up 10 bases and J gave up 3 bases; unmatched junction bases: 9. The CDR3 DNA follows: TGTGCCATAACATCCGGGACAGACAATCAGCCCCAGCATTTT. It is translated as CAITSGTDNQPQHF.

The chain combines TRBV4-2 with TRBJ2-7, with D maybe TRBD2 (5 bases). Trimming pared 5 bases from V and 2 bases from J, leaving 13 bases between. Germline V gives CDR1 LGHNA, CDR2 YNFKEQ. The length of the CDR3 is 14 residues. CDR3 amino acids: CASSVGAEPYEQYF. The CDR3 nucleotides read TGTGCCAGCAGCGTGGGAGCGGAACCCTACGAGCAGTACTTC.

This chain connects TRBV10-3 to TRBJ2-1; 10 bases fit TRBD2. The CDR3 spans 19 residues. With 2 bases clipped from V and 0 bases from J, the junction kept 10 bases outside the gene matches. Germline V gene sequence: CDR1 ENHRY, CDR2 SYGVKD. In DNA form, the CDR3 reads TGTGCCATCAGTGAGGGGGGGACTAGCGCCGCGAGCTCCTACAATGAGCAGTTCTTC. Residues: CAISEGGTSAASSYNEQFF.

The rearrangement joins TRBV27 to TRBJ1-2; perhaps TRBD1 as D (6 bases). Germline V gives CDR1 MNHEY, CDR2 SMNVEV (reference sequence). Trimming pared 7 bases from V and 6 bases from J, leaving 18 bases between. The length of the CDR3 is 14 residues. CDR3 amino acids: CASTSRQAGDGYTF. DNA for the CDR3: TGTGCCAGCACCTCCAGACAGGCCGGCGATGGCTACACCTTC.

This clone was counted between two and nine times. The rearrangement joins TRBV27 to TRBJ1-1, with 8 bases identical to TRBD1. J was trimmed by 2 bases and V by 6 bases; bases with no gene match: 5. Germline CDR1 and CDR2: MNHEY and SMNVEV (reference sequence). The CDR3 loop spans 14 amino acids. The CDR3 DNA follows: TGTGCCAGCAGCCCCGACAGGGGAAACACTGAAGCTTTCTTT. It encodes CASSPDRGNTEAFF.

The chain couples TRBV30 to TRBJ2-5; D is perhaps TRBD2 (6 bases). CDR3 length equals 14 residues. V shed 7 bases and J shed 2 bases, with 17 bases lying between them. Germline CDR1 GTSNPN, CDR2 SVGIG (reference sequence). As DNA, the CDR3 is TGTGCCTCCCTTGGGAGGCCTAATCAAGAGACCCAGTACTTC. Its translation is CASLGRPNQETQYF.

The J gene is TRBJ2-1, the V gene TRBV27; D is possibly TRBD2 (6 bases). The CDR3 extends over 16 amino acids. From germline, CDR1 is MNHEY and CDR2 SMNVEV (reference sequence). Trimming took 6 bases from V and 6 from J, leaving 21 bases between them. The CDR3 coding sequence is TGTGCCAGCAGCCGCCAGACCCCGGGAGAAGGCAATGAGCAGTTCTTC. It codes for CASSRQTPGEGNEQFF.

This clone was seen more than once but under ten times. This sequence joins TRBV6-1 and TRBJ2-1; 9 bases fit TRBD2. CDR1 and CDR2 (germline): MNHNS, SASEGT. CDR3 length: 14 residues. Trimming removed 7 bases from V and 8 bases from J; junction bases left unmatched: 9. CDR3 coding DNA: TGTGCCAGCACTGTTAGCGGGAGATTCGATGAGCAGTTCTTC. The encoded protein is CASTVSGRFDEQFF.

The chain employs TRBV28 and TRBJ2-5; TRBD2 is a possible D gene (6 bases). The germline V gene encodes CDR1 MDHEN and CDR2 SYDVKM. V lost 2 bases and J 1 base, leaving 11 bases between the germline ends. This CDR3 is 15 amino acids long. DNA of the CDR3: TGTGCCAGCAGTTTAAGCCGGGGAGGCCAAGAGACCCAGTACTTC. This sequence encodes CASSLSRGGQETQYF.

The chain joins TRBV6-5 to TRBJ1-3; TRBD1 is a possible D gene (6 bases). The CDR3 totals 14 residues. The V gene lost 2 bases and the J gene lost 4 bases, with 9 bases spanning the gap. The germline V gene encodes CDR1 MNHEY and CDR2 SVGAGI. For the CDR3, the DNA is TGTGCCAGCAGTTACACAGGGACAGGAAACACCATATATTTT. Protein product: CASSYTGTGNTIYF.

V usage is TRBV11-2 and J usage is TRBJ2-5, with 12 bases fitting TRBD2. Germline loops: CDR1 SGHAT, CDR2 FQNNGV. With 4 bases clipped from V and 0 bases from J, the junction kept 3 bases outside the gene matches. CDR3 length: 16 amino acids. CDR3: CASSSWTSGNQETQYF. CDR3 sequence (DNA): TGTGCCAGCAGCTCCTGGACTAGCGGGAACCAAGAGACCCAGTACTTC.

The chain uses TRBV4-3 and TRBJ2-7, with 7 bases matching TRBD1. The CDR3 is made up of 15 amino acids. V dropped 1 base and J dropped 5; count of bases not matched to a gene: 8. In germline, CDR1 is LGHNA, CDR2 YSLEER. CDR3 sequence (DNA): TGCGCCAGCAGCCAAGTCGACAGGGCTAACGACGAGCAGTACTTC. Its translation: CASSQVDRANDEQYF.